A single sample gave rise to the 5 T cell receptor beta chains below, sequenced in a study of blood T cell repertoires in COVID-19. Clones were read by immunoSEQ multiplex PCR, and TCRdb kept only the in-frame ones, dropping some. This table has approximately 31,000 clones, 65% to 90% appearing once. The sequencing sample was made of peripheral blood. The receptors were sampled from a man at least 80 years old with active COVID-19.

This chain joins TRBV7-2 and TRBJ2-1; D possibly corresponds to TRBD1 (6 bases). CDR1 SGHTA and CDR2 FQGNSA come from the germline V gene. The CDR3 loop spans 16 amino acids. The V gene lost 2 bases and the J gene lost 2 bases, with 13 bases spanning the gap. The CDR3 DNA follows: TGTGCCAGCAGCTTAACCACAGGGCTCGCCTACAATGAGCAGTTCTTC. Its protein product is CASSLTTGLAYNEQFF.

Details on this clone: A junction end diverges from the germline sequence, so it may reflect a read error. V and J are TRBV7-2 and TRBJ1-2; D not resolved. CDR1 is SGHTA and CDR2 is FQGNSA in the germline V gene. The CDR3 is made up of 12 amino acids. CDR3 DNA sequence: TGTGCCGGCAGCTTAACCGGGGATGGCTACACCTTC. Its protein product is CAGSLTGDGYTF.

Here the CDR3 DNA reads TGTGCCAGCAGCAAGCGGGGGCTGCTCTACGAGCAGTACTTC. It encodes CASSKRGLLYEQYF. The chain couples TRBV3-1 (or the pseudogene TRBV3-2) to TRBJ2-7; 8 positions match TRBD2. With 5 bases clipped from V and 3 bases from J, the junction kept 6 bases outside the gene matches. The CDR3 has 14 amino acids. Germline-derived CDR1 and CDR2 are LGHDT and YNNKEL (reference sequence).

This clone was recorded only once. This chain links TRBV19 with TRBJ2-1; 8 bases agree with TRBD1. The CDR3 has 12 residues. CDR1 is LNHDA and CDR2 is SQIVND in the germline V gene (reference sequence). Trimming removed 11 bases from V and 9 bases from J; junction bases left unmatched: 9. The CDR3 DNA reads TGTGCCGGATCGACAGGGGTGGGTGAGCAGTTCTTC. This gives the protein CAGSTGVGEQFF.

The chain recombines TRBV7-6 with TRBJ1-3; 8 nucleotides align to TRBD1. CDR1 is SGHVS and CDR2 is FNYEAQ in the germline V gene. V shed 5 bases, J shed 1 base, and the junction held 4 bases outside the gene matches. The CDR3 totals 15 residues. The CDR3, as DNA: TGTGCCAGCAGCCAGGACAGGGTTTCTGGAAACACCATATATTTT. It codes for CASSQDRVSGNTIYF. The full variable domain, in which reference TRBV7-6 and TRBJ1-3 provide the parts outside the CDR3, is GAGVSQSPRYKVTKRGQDVALRCDPISGHVSLYWYRQALGQGPEFLTYFNYEAQQDKSGLPNDRFSAERPEGSISTLTIQRTEQRDSAMYRCASSQDRVSGNTIYFGEGSWLTVV.